These 15 T cell receptor beta chains were sequenced from one sample in a study of human T cells and chemical hapten exposure. TCRdb recomputed calls from the RACE reads with MiXCR, one row per CDR3 protein. The repertoire has some 180,000 distinct CDR3 sequences, under 25% of them found once; the top ten carry roughly 6.7%. Specified time point: patch test 1, 2 weeks after DPC sensitization. As for treatment: therapeutic diphenylcyclopropenone sensitization with weekly scalp DPC. The sequencing used whole blood, collected in connection with sensitization to the hapten diphenylcyclopropenone (DPC). The receptors were sampled from a woman between 45 and 60 years old with alopecia areata. Some clones in this sample may be carry-over from other donors' samples.

This clonotype turned up a few times. This rearrangement joins TRBV29-1 to TRBJ2-1; TRBD2 aligns across 9 bases. Trimming at V came to 7 bases and at J to 6 bases, leaving 10 bases not matched to a gene. This CDR3 has 14 residues. Germline CDR1 reads SQVTM; CDR2 reads ANQGSEA. The chain's CDR3 is CSGGGASGTNEQFF. The CDR3, as DNA: TGCAGCGGGGGGGGGGCTAGCGGGACCAATGAGCAGTTCTTC.

The chain is built from TRBV20-1 and TRBJ2-1; 14 bases fit TRBD2. The CDR3 is 16 amino acids. CDR1 and CDR2 (germline): DFQATT, SNEGSKA (reference sequence). V shed 6 bases and J 4 bases; nucleotides not matched to a gene: 8. In DNA, the CDR3 is TGCAGTGCGCTTGGACTAGCGGGAGGCCTATACAATGAGCAGTTCTTC. Amino acids: CSALGLAGGLYNEQFF.

The chain employs TRBV29-1 and TRBJ2-1; 7 nucleotides match TRBD1. With V trimmed by 4 bases and J by 3 bases, 3 bases remained unmatched. This CDR3 is 13 amino acids long. CDR1 is SQVTM and CDR2 is ANQGSEA in the germline V gene. In DNA form, the CDR3 reads TGCAGCGTTGCCGGACAGGTCTACAATGAGCAGTTCTTC. This encodes CSVAGQVYNEQFF.

This chain uses TRBV29-1 with TRBJ2-2, with no clear D. Germline CDR1 is SQVTM and CDR2 is ANQGSEA. This CDR3 contains 12 residues. V lost 2 bases and J 1 base, leaving 2 bases between the germline ends. The CDR3 region is CSVELNTGELFF. Here the CDR3 DNA reads TGCAGCGTTGAACTGAACACCGGGGAGCTGTTTTTT.

This clonotype was seen more than once but under ten times. V is TRBV5-1 and J is TRBJ1-6; 8 nucleotides align to TRBD1. The germline CDR1 and CDR2 sequences are SGHRS and YFSETQ. V gave up 6 bases and J gave up 8 bases; unmatched junction bases: 7. This CDR3 is built from 14 residues. The CDR3 loop reads CASNNGQGDSPLHF. The CDR3 coding sequence is TGCGCCAGCAACAACGGACAGGGAGATTCACCCCTCCACTTT.

The chain combines TRBV29-1 with TRBJ2-7; 8 positions match TRBD2. This CDR3 is 17 amino acids long. Unmatched junction bases numbered 16, after V lost 3 bases and J lost 3 bases. Germline V gene lookup returns CDR1 SQVTM and CDR2 ANQGSEA. CDR3 nucleotides: TGCAGCGTTGAGGAGCGGGAGCCTGGGGGGCTTCACTACGAGCAGTACTTC. This sequence encodes CSVEEREPGGLHYEQYF.

The chain couples TRBV12-3 or TRBV12-4 to TRBJ1-4; unclear D gene. Trimming removed 6 bases at V and 7 bases at J, with 21 bases between. CDR3 size: 16 residues. CDR3 sequence (DNA): TGTGCCAGCAGACTAAGAACCGGGCCCCGGGGTGAAAAACTGTTTTTT. Amino acids: CASRLRTGPRGEKLFF.

In its sample, this clonotype is medium-sized. The chain employs TRBV5-1 and TRBJ2-3, with unresolved D. This CDR3 contains 14 residues. Looked up from germline, CDR1 is SGHRS and CDR2 is YFSETQ. V shed 0 bases and J shed 0 bases, with 5 bases lying between them. CDR3 region: CASSLGSSTDTQYF. The DNA of the CDR3 is TGCGCCAGCAGCTTGGGATCAAGCACAGATACGCAGTATTTT.

This chain uses TRBV7-3 with TRBJ2-2; D ambiguous. CDR1 and CDR2 (germline): SGHTA, FQGTGA. V dropped 0 bases and J dropped 6 bases, with 14 bases sitting between them. The CDR3 has 16 amino acids. CDR3 DNA: TGTGCCAGCAGCTTAACGCCTGTGGGTGGCGCCGGGGAGCTGTTTTTT. It is translated as CASSLTPVGGAGELFF.

The V gene is TRBV20-1, the J gene TRBJ2-1; the D is unclear. V lost 4 bases to trimming and J lost 6 bases, with 22 bases between them. The CDR3 contains 16 residues. CDR1 is DFQATT and CDR2 is SNEGSKA in the germline V gene (reference sequence). CDR3 sequence reads: CSAKKFYVGGINEQFF. The CDR3 DNA sequence: TGCAGTGCTAAGAAATTTTACGTAGGCGGTATCAATGAGCAGTTCTTC.

The chain couples TRBV20-1 to TRBJ1-1, with a possible D match to TRBD1 (6 bases). Germline values: CDR1 DFQATT, CDR2 SNEGSKA (reference sequence). The V end lost 2 bases, the J end lost 4 bases, and 11 bases lay between the germline ends. This CDR3 region has 13 residues. The CDR3 DNA follows: TGCAGTGCTAGAAACAGGGTAGGCACTGAAGCTTTCTTT. This sequence encodes CSARNRVGTEAFF.

The J gene is TRBJ1-1, the V gene TRBV20-1; weak D call: TRBD1 (5 bases). The CDR3 is 12 residues long. Per germline, CDR1 DFQATT and CDR2 SNEGSKA (reference sequence). Deletions cut 4 bases from V and 5 bases from J, with 11 bases between. This CDR3 reads CSATGRKTEAFF. The CDR3 coding sequence is TGCAGTGCTACAGGGAGGAAAACTGAAGCTTTCTTT.

This clonotype was detected only a few times. The V call is TRBV10-3, the J call TRBJ2-1, with 13 bases identical to TRBD2. Losses at the gene ends were 1 base for V and 6 bases for J; bases not matched to a gene: 6. CDR1 ENHRY and CDR2 SYGVKD come from the germline V gene. This CDR3 has 17 amino acids. CDR3 loop: CAISEYGLAGAFNEQFF. In nucleotides, the CDR3 is TGTGCCATCAGTGAGTACGGACTAGCGGGAGCATTCAATGAGCAGTTCTTC.

The count of this clonotype is one. One end of the junction varies from germline; a read error may be responsible. CDR3 nucleotides: TGTGCCAGCAGAGGGACTCTAGGTGTTACTTTC. It codes for CASRGTLGVTF. This chain uses TRBV27 with TRBJ2-1; TRBD2 is a possible D gene (6 bases). Germline CDR1 and CDR2: MNHEY and SMNVEV (reference sequence). The CDR3 totals 11 residues.

A few counts support this clonotype. The chain couples TRBV18 to TRBJ2-7; D is undetermined. CDR3 length equals 12 residues. Germline V gives CDR1 KGHSH, CDR2 LQKENI. V was shortened by 3 bases and J by 6 bases, with 9 bases between the two germline ends. CDR3 residues: CASSPETSEQYF. CDR3 coding DNA: TGTGCCAGCTCACCGGAGACCTCCGAGCAGTACTTC.